The 12 T cell receptor beta chains listed next were all sequenced from one sample in a study of control samples from healthy donors and cancer patients (dated by TCRdb to 2019 to 2021). Library preparation employed the immunoSEQ multiplex PCR assay. The table comes from immuneACCESS by way of TCRdb, which keeps in-frame sequences with V and J called. Part of the clones is missing from these tables; in studies checked, under half for an unresolved V gene and the rest for unknown reasons. Counted in this sample were about 250,000 clones; around 80% of them appeared once. About an eighth of the sample rests with the top ten. The source material was PBMCs. The receptors were gathered from a woman in her sixties with lung cancer.

The J gene is TRBJ1-5, the V gene TRBV5-1, with TRBD1 matching over 10 bases. The V segment lost 0 bases and the J segment 4 bases; nucleotides outside the gene matches: 10. CDR3 length: 18 amino acids. Germline CDR1 SGHRS, CDR2 YFSETQ. As DNA, the CDR3 is TGCGCCAGCAGCTTGGGCCCGGACAGGGGGACTGGAAATCAGCCCCAGCATTTT. Amino acid sequence: CASSLGPDRGTGNQPQHF.

This chain joins TRBV7-3 and TRBJ2-7, with 9 bases lining up with TRBD2. Germline values: CDR1 SGHTA, CDR2 FQGTGA. V dropped 2 bases and J dropped 5; count of bases not matched to a gene: 7. This CDR3 is built from 15 residues. CDR3 in amino acids: CASSLVGSGSDEQYF. The CDR3 DNA sequence: TGTGCCAGCAGCTTAGTAGGTAGCGGGAGCGACGAGCAGTACTTC.

This clone was counted once. The chain employs TRBV6-5 and TRBJ2-1, with 9 bases fitting TRBD1. There are 11 residues in the CDR3. The V and J ends lost 10 bases and 14 bases, in that order; junction bases with no gene match: 9. Germline values: CDR1 MNHEY, CDR2 SVGAGI. CDR3 sequence: CATLSRDREFF. The CDR3, as DNA: TGTGCCACCCTGAGCCGGGACAGGGAGTTCTTC.

The rearrangement links TRBV19 to TRBJ2-5; D is undetermined. V lost 6 bases and J 0 bases, leaving 20 bases between the germline ends. This CDR3 is 17 amino acids long. Germline V lookup: CDR1 LNHDA, CDR2 SQIVND (reference sequence). The CDR3 loop reads CASSPPLGRKNQETQYF. The DNA for the CDR3 is TGTGCCAGTAGCCCCCCCCTCGGCCGGAAAAACCAAGAGACCCAGTACTTC. Full variable domain (outside the CDR3, taken from reference TRBV19 and TRBJ2-5): DGGITQSPKYLFRKEGQNVTLSCEQNLNHDAMYWYRQDPGQGLRLIYYSQIVNDFQKGDIAEGYSVSREKKESFPLTVTSAQKNPTAFYLCASSPPLGRKNQETQYFGPGTRLLVL.

The J gene is TRBJ1-2, the V gene TRBV10-3; D possibly corresponds to TRBD1 (5 bases). Trimming stripped 4 bases from V and 5 bases from J, with 8 bases between. This CDR3 has 12 amino acids. Germline V lookup: CDR1 ENHRY, CDR2 SYGVKD. The CDR3, as DNA: TGTGCCATCAGTGTAGACAGTTATGGCTACACCTTC. The encoded protein is CAISVDSYGYTF.

In its sample, this clone was seen once. Other DNA sequences in the same sample also yield this CDR3. The chain couples TRBV15 to TRBJ1-5; no reliable D call. CDR3 length equals 15 residues. V was shortened by 0 bases and J by 3 bases, with 9 bases between the two germline ends. Per germline, CDR1 LNHNV and CDR2 YYDKDF (reference sequence). CDR3 nucleotides: TGTGCCACCAGCAGAGATAAAGGATACAATCAGCCCCAGCATTTT. This translates into CATSRDKGYNQPQHF. The entire variable domain, with the rest obtained from reference TRBV15 and TRBJ1-5, is as follows: DAMVIQNPRYQVTQFGKPVTLSCSQTLNHNVMYWYQQKSSQAPKLLFHYYDKDFNNEADTPDNFQSRRPNTSFCFLDIRSPGLGDTAMYLCATSRDKGYNQPQHFGDGTRLSIL.

The CDR3 DNA sequence: TGTGCCAGCAGACAAGGACAGGGGAAGGGTGAGCAGTTCTTC. Translated: CASRQGQGKGEQFF. The gene calls are TRBV6-5 and TRBJ2-1; TRBD1 matches 9 bases. The ends lost 6 bases at V and 9 bases at J; junction bases unmatched: 9. This CDR3 contains 14 residues. Germline assignment: CDR1 MNHEY and CDR2 SVGAGI.

The chain has TRBV5-6 and TRBJ2-1; D is perhaps TRBD1 or TRBD2 (7 bases each). The germline V gene has CDR1 SGHDT and CDR2 YYEEEE. Trimming took 4 bases from V and 6 from J, leaving 14 bases between them. CDR3 length equals 14 residues. CDR3 nucleotide sequence: TGTGCCAGCAGCAGGGGGCGCGGGGGCAATGAGCAGTTCTTC. This sequence encodes CASSRGRGGNEQFF.

Points on this clone: Other DNA sequences in the sample encode the same CDR3. The chain joins TRBV5-1 to TRBJ1-6; 9 nucleotides align to TRBD1. CDR1 and CDR2 from the germline V gene are SGHRS and YFSETQ. V lost 3 bases to trimming and J lost 9 bases; unmatched junction nucleotides: 7. The CDR3 contains 15 residues. In DNA, the CDR3 is TGCGCCAGCAGCTCTAAGGGACAGGGTGGTTCACCCCTCCACTTT. It yields the protein CASSSKGQGGSPLHF.

The chain employs TRBV4-2 and TRBJ2-7, with D perhaps TRBD1 or TRBD2 (5 bases each). The V end lost 0 bases, the J end lost 0 bases, and 21 bases lay between the germline ends. The germline gives CDR1 LGHNA, CDR2 YNFKEQ. The length of the CDR3 is 19 residues. The CDR3 DNA reads TGTGCCAGCAGCCAAGATCTTCCGAGGGGAGCGGAAAGCTCCTACGAGCAGTACTTC. It codes for CASSQDLPRGAESSYEQYF.

The V gene is TRBV3-1 (or the pseudogene TRBV3-2), the J gene TRBJ2-5; 7 bases fit TRBD1. This CDR3 comprises 14 residues. V shed 1 base and J 7 bases; nucleotides not matched to a gene: 6. CDR1 and CDR2 from the germline V gene are LGHDT and YNNKEL (reference sequence). The CDR3 protein is CASSQGTPGGTQYF. CDR3 DNA sequence: TGTGCCAGCAGCCAAGGGACCCCAGGGGGGACCCAGTACTTC.

This chain links TRBV4-1 with TRBJ1-4, with a tentative D call TRBD1 (6 bases). V dropped 2 bases and J dropped 5 bases, with 15 bases sitting between them. The CDR3 is 16 amino acids. From germline, CDR1 is MGHRA and CDR2 YSYEKL. In nucleotides, the CDR3 is TGCGCCAGCAGCCAACCACCGAGGGGGGGAAATGAAAAACTGTTTTTT. Translated: CASSQPPRGGNEKLFF.